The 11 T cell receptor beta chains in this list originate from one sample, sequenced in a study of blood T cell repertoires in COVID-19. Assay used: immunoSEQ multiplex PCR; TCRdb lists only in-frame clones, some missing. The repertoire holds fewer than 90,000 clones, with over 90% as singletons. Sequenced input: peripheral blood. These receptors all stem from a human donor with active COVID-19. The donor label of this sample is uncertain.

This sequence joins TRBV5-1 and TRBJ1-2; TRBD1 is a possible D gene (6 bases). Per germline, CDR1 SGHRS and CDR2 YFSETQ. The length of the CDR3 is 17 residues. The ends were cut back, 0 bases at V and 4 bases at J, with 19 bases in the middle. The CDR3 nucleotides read TGCGCCAGCAGCTTGGGTTCGAGACAGGACCTTTTCTATGGCTACACCTTC. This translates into CASSLGSRQDLFYGYTF.

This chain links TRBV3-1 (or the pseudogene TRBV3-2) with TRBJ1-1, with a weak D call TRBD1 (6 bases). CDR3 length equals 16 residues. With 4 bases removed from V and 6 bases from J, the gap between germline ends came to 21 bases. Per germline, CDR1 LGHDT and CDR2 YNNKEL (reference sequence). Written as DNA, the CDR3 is TGTGCCAGCAGCCGGGGCTGGGACACTCAAGCGGCTGAAGCTTTCTTT. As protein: CASSRGWDTQAAEAFF.

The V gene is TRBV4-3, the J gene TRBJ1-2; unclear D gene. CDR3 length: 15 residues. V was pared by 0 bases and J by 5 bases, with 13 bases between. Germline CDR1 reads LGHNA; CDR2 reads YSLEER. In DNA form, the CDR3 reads TGCGCCAGCAGCCAAGATCGCCGCAGGCCATATGGCTACACCTTC. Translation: CASSQDRRRPYGYTF.

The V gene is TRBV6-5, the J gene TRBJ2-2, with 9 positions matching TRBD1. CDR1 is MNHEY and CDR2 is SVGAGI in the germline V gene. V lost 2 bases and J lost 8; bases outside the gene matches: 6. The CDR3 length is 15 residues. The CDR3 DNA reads TGTGCCAGCAGTTACATGTACAGGGGGCTTGGGGAGCTGTTTTTT. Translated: CASSYMYRGLGELFF.

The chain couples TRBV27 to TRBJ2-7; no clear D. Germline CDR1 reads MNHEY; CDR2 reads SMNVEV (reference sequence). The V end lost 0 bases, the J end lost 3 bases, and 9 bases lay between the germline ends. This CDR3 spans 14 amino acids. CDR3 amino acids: CASSLSGENYEQYF. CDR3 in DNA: TGTGCCAGCAGTTTATCGGGCGAGAACTACGAGCAGTACTTC.

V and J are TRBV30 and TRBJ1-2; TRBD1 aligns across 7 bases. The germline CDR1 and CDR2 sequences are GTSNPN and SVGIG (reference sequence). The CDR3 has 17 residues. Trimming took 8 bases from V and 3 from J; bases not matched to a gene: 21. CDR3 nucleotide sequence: TGTGCCGGGCCCCTAAGACAGGGTAGAAGAGAGGACTATGGCTACACCTTC. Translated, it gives CAGPLRQGRREDYGYTF.

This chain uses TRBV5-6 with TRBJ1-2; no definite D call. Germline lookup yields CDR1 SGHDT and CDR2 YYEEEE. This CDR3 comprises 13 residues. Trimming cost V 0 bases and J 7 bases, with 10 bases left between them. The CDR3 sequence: CASSLAAPPGYTF. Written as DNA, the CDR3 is TGTGCCAGCAGCTTGGCCGCGCCACCTGGCTACACCTTC.

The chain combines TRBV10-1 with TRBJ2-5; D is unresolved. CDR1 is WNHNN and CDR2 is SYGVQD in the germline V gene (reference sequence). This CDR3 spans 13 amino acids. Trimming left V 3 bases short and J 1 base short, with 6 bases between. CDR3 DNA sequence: TGCGCCAGCAGTGAAGCTGCCCAAGAGACCCAGTACTTC. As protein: CASSEAAQETQYF.

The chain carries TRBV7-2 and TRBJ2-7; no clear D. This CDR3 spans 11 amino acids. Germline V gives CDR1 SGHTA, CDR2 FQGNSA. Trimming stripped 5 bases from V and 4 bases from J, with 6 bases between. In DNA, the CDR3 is TGTGCCAGCAGCCCAGATTACGAGCAGTACTTC. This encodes CASSPDYEQYF.

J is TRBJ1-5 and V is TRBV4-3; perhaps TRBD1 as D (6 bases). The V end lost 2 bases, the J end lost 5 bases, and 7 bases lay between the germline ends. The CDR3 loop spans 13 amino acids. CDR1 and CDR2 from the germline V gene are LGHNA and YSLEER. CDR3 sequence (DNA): TGCGCCAGCAGCCAAAACAGGGATCAGCCCCAGCATTTT. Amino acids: CASSQNRDQPQHF.

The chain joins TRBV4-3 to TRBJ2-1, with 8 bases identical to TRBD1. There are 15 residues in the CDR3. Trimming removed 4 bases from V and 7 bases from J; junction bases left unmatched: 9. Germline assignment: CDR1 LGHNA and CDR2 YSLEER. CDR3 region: CASSRRTGNGNEQFF. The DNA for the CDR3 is TGCGCCAGCAGCCGGAGGACAGGGAACGGGAATGAGCAGTTCTTC.